Given below is one T cell receptor beta chain in context. Its antigen remains unknown. The data stem from a study of T cell responses to AZD1222 COVID-19 vaccine. Study outcomes and limitations: Clonal diversity may have been underestimated, and the donors were mostly white British, with more females than males. Epitopes outside B.1.351 and B.1.1.7 mutated regions reportedly drew nearly half of spike TCRs. Vaccine-related CD4 TCRs covered spike, predominating at 160-218 and 743-854.

Timing groups of about 4 and about 12 weeks for second doses were pooled. Produced via immunoSEQ multiplex PCR; TCRdb's table is partial and in-frame only. The profile shows about 39,000 clones, roughly 88% of them singletons. This TCR came from an adult who received the AZD1222 COVID-19 vaccine. The source material was peripheral blood, sampled 28 days after the second AZD1222 dose.

The CDR3 coding sequence is TGTGCCAGCAGCCCTATCGGGACTAGCGGGGAGACCCAGTACTTC. Translation gives CASSPIGTSGETQYF. The V and J genes are TRBV7-2 and TRBJ2-5; TRBD2 aligns across 12 bases. V was clipped by 5 bases and J by 5 bases; unmatched bases: 6. The CDR3 sequence is 15 residues long. Germline V gene sequence: CDR1 SGHTA, CDR2 FQGNSA.